This entry concerns a single T cell receptor beta chain. Original handling: It was from reference gene primer amplification that nucleated cell counts were estimated. The data were produced by immunoSEQ multiplex PCR, yet TCRdb's version contains in-frame clones alone and is incomplete. V and J calls and clone size are as listed in that table; D and trimming were resolved from the DNA. The sample carries 55,000 to 80,000 clones, over 75% recorded once. V lost 6 bases to trimming and J lost 5 bases; unmatched junction nucleotides: 6. The length of the CDR3 is 14 residues. The germline V gene has CDR1 MNHEY and CDR2 SVGAGI. The data belong to a study of blood T cell repertoires in COVID-19. For the study at large: Samples taken during acute and convalescent COVID-19 were collected in the United States, Italy and Spain. Sources were T cells, B-cell-depleted T cells, or PBMCs; the material itself was cDNA or gDNA.

This clonotype was obtained from a man aged 45-65 years with acute or convalescent COVID-19. Sequencing used peripheral blood. V is TRBV6-5 and J is TRBJ1-5; 8 positions match TRBD1. The CDR3, as DNA: TGTGCCAGCAGCCAAGGACAGGGCCATCAGCCCCAGCATTTT. This encodes CASSQGQGHQPQHF.